This T cell receptor (beta chain) is drawn from a study of blood T cell repertoires in COVID-19 (dated by TCRdb to about 2020). About the study as a whole: Collaborator samples came from the United States, Italy and Spain and covered acute and convalescent phases of COVID-19. The material from the prospective study consisted of cDNA or gDNA derived from T cells, B-cell-depleted T cells, or PBMCs. Deeply sampled blood TCRbeta repertoires from subjects exposed to, actively infected with, or recovered from COVID-19 were included in the dataset. The repertoires were released in a freely available public database intended as a resource for research on the immune response to SARS-CoV-2. The samples were drawn from two sources: the first 160 participants of the ongoing ImmuneRACE study, and fewer than 1,500 subjects contributed by 6 global collaborators. Sample metadata almost always included a de-identified subject ID, COVID-19 status, age in years and sex. Where available, HLA class I and class II types were taken from metadata supplied by the sample provider and were not determined by assay-based typing. What the study reported, not specific to this receptor: The quantity of clinical and demographic metadata differed by source and by participant and was supplied without curation.

From the germline V gene, CDR1 is SGHRS and CDR2 is YFSETQ. The cysteine opens and the phenylalanine closes a CDR3 of 12 amino acids. Only the CDR3 part of the read is kept: 36 bases, read in frame from the first base. V lost 1 base and J lost 6 bases; the stretch between them is 8 bases long. TCRbeta CDR3 regions were amplified from genomic DNA by means of the immunoSEQ Assay, a bias-controlled multiplex PCR. On the study's bioinformatics: Within the assay, amplification of reference gene primers was used to estimate how many nucleated cells each sample contained. To quantify the absolute abundance of each unique TCRbeta CDR3 rearrangement, sequence reads were collapsed and filtered. For each sample, productive Simpson clonality was calculated as the square root of Simpson's diversity index across productive rearrangements. TCRdb's version of the immuneACCESS table is confined to in-frame rearrangements and falls short of the full clone set. An unresolved V gene accounts for under half of the shortfall where checked; the remainder is of unknown origin. The V and J calls and the clone size are those of that table, but D and trimming were determined from the DNA. The table for this sample lists 110,000 to 150,000 clones; roughly 76% of them were counted only once. The ten biggest clones cover around 14% of the sample.

On this clone: Its target antigen remains unknown. There are no base qualities to consult, and no much larger clone falls within one base.

The collaborating institutions used their own protocols to collect whole blood in K2EDTA tubes. For TCRbeta analysis, collaborator samples were shipped as frozen whole blood, as isolated PBMCs, or as DNA extracted from either sample type. The sequencing sample was made of peripheral blood. This receptor was taken from an elderly man with acute or convalescent COVID-19. The chain uses TRBV5-1 and TRBJ2-7; no D gene call is confident. In nucleotide form, the sequence is TGCGCCAGCAGCTTGTCCTCGGGCGAGCAGTACTTC. It codes for CASSLSSGEQYF. The CDR3 plus the reference TRBV5-1 and TRBJ2-7 genes for the other parts give the full variable domain: KAGVTQTPRYLIKTRGQQVTLSCSPISGHRSVSWYQQTPGQGLQFLFEYFSETQRNKGNFPGRFSGRQFSNSRSEMNVSTLELGDSALYLCASSLSSGEQYFGPGTRLTVT.